These 13 T cell receptor beta chains were sequenced from one sample in a study of cytomegalovirus exposure and HLA in healthy donors. It was with 60 Vbeta and 13 Jbeta primers that the PCR ran. Here immunoSEQ multiplex PCR was the method, and the copy in TCRdb shows in-frame clones only, minus some. Altogether 50,000 to 80,000 clones are present, around 77% being singletons, with the ten largest covering roughly 5%. The sequencing input was PBMCs. The receptors come from a male donor in good health and CMV-seropositive.

J is TRBJ2-1 and V is TRBV6-5, with D maybe TRBD1 (6 bases). The CDR3 extends over 16 amino acids. The V gene lost 2 bases and the J gene lost 9 bases, with 20 bases spanning the gap. Looked up from germline, CDR1 is MNHEY and CDR2 is SVGAGI. The CDR3 bases are TGTGCCAGCAGTTACGACAGGTTGTTCCTTAGAGGTGAGCAGTTCTTC. Translation: CASSYDRLFLRGEQFF.

The chain is built from TRBV27 and TRBJ2-1; no reliable D call. CDR1 and CDR2 from the germline V gene are MNHEY and SMNVEV (reference sequence). This CDR3 is 17 amino acids long. The V and J ends lost 3 bases and 0 bases respectively, with 15 bases between them. CDR3 coding DNA: TGTGCCAGCAGTTTCCGGCAGGCCTATAGCTCCTACAATGAGCAGTTCTTC. Translating it yields CASSFRQAYSSYNEQFF.

The chain employs TRBV7-9 and TRBJ1-2, with TRBD1 matching 7 bases. The CDR3 runs 17 residues. The V segment lost 4 bases and the J segment 9 bases; nucleotides outside the gene matches: 20. Germline CDR1 and CDR2: SEHNR and FQNEAQ (reference sequence). CDR3 DNA: TGTGCCAGCAGCTCCTTAGGGGCCACAGGGGCCATCAAGCGCTACACCTTC. It specifies CASSSLGATGAIKRYTF.

The rearrangement joins TRBV27 to TRBJ2-3, with 11 bases matching TRBD2. This CDR3 spans 15 amino acids. The ends lost 2 bases at V and 7 bases at J; junction bases unmatched: 5. In germline, CDR1 is MNHEY, CDR2 SMNVEV (reference sequence). This CDR3 is CASSLDSGGAYTQYF. The DNA of the CDR3 is TGTGCCAGCAGTTTAGATAGCGGGGGGGCGTATACGCAGTATTTT.

The CDR3 spells CASSMGVGVAYGYTF. The CDR3 DNA sequence: TGTGCCAGCAGCATGGGAGTTGGCGTCGCCTATGGCTACACCTTC. The V call is TRBV11-2, the J call TRBJ1-2; no reliable D call. The CDR3 totals 15 residues. Germline V gene lookup returns CDR1 SGHAT and CDR2 FQNNGV. Trimming took off 5 bases at V and 4 bases at J, with 17 bases between the two ends.

J is TRBJ2-5 and V is TRBV7-7; 7 positions match TRBD2. The germline CDR1 and CDR2 sequences are SSHAT and FNYEAQ (reference sequence). V was clipped by 5 bases and J by 3 bases; unmatched bases: 3. The CDR3 has 13 amino acids. CDR3 coding DNA: TGTGCCAGCAGCATCCGGGGGGAAGAGACCCAGTACTTC. It encodes CASSIRGEETQYF.

The rearrangement joins TRBV9 to TRBJ1-2; D not resolved. The CDR3 has 15 amino acids. V dropped 0 bases and J dropped 2 bases, with 11 bases sitting between them. Germline CDR1 is SGDLS and CDR2 is YYNGEE. CDR3 nucleotide sequence: TGTGCCAGCAGCGTAGGGGCAGGTTGGAACTATGGCTACACCTTC. Translated, it gives CASSVGAGWNYGYTF.

V usage is TRBV27 and J usage is TRBJ2-7; tentatively, D is TRBD1 (5 bases). Trimming removed 3 bases from V and 4 bases from J, with 16 bases in between. Germline V gene lookup returns CDR1 MNHEY and CDR2 SMNVEV (reference sequence). The CDR3 is 15 residues long. The CDR3 DNA reads TGTGCCAGCAGTTTTCGCTCCCAGGGCCGGTACGAGCAGTACTTC. This encodes CASSFRSQGRYEQYF.

This clone was seen only a few times. V gene TRBV6-1 combines with J gene TRBJ1-5, with unresolved D. This CDR3 has 14 amino acids. Per germline, CDR1 MNHNS and CDR2 SASEGT. The V and J ends lost 5 bases and 5 bases respectively, with 13 bases between them. For the CDR3, the DNA is TGTGCCAGCAGTATAAGTGAGGAATATCAGCCCCAGCATTTT. This gives the protein CASSISEEYQPQHF.

The CDR3 protein is CASSQSGTGFTDTQYF. The CDR3 region has the DNA TGCGCCAGCAGCCAATCTGGGACAGGGTTCACAGATACGCAGTATTTT. V is TRBV4-3 and J is TRBJ2-3; 9 nucleotides line up with TRBD1. The CDR3 is made up of 16 amino acids. Germline V gene lookup returns CDR1 LGHNA and CDR2 YSLEER. The V gene end was trimmed by 2 bases and the J gene end by 2 bases; junction bases not matched to a gene: 5.

This sequence joins TRBV29-1 and TRBJ2-1, with 8 positions matching TRBD1. With V trimmed by 6 bases and J by 16 bases, 11 bases remained unmatched. The length of the CDR3 is 11 residues. Per germline, CDR1 SQVTM and CDR2 ANQGSEA. The CDR3 spells CSVIGQGSAFF. DNA for the CDR3: TGCAGCGTGATCGGACAGGGATCGGCTTTCTTC.

In its sample, this clone was seen a few times. This chain uses TRBV29-1 with TRBJ2-2; 11 positions match TRBD1. Germline values: CDR1 SQVTM, CDR2 ANQGSEA. This CDR3 spans 13 amino acids. Trimming took 7 bases from V and 5 from J; bases not matched to a gene: 3. In DNA form, the CDR3 reads TGCAGCGGTGGGACAGGGGGAACCGGGGAGCTGTTTTTT. Protein product: CSGGTGGTGELFF.

The chain couples TRBV27 to TRBJ2-1, with 7 bases fitting TRBD1. Germline CDR1 reads MNHEY; CDR2 reads SMNVEV (reference sequence). The CDR3 loop spans 15 amino acids. V gave up 3 bases and J gave up 0 bases; unmatched junction bases: 2. The CDR3 here is CASSLTGSSYNEQFF. DNA of the CDR3: TGTGCCAGCAGTTTGACAGGGAGCTCCTACAATGAGCAGTTCTTC.